The rows below give T cell receptor beta chains drawn from one sample of a study of T cells after yellow fever vaccination. TCRdb re-analysed the 5' RACE reads in MiXCR, keeping a single row per CDR3 protein. This sample has a few hundred thousand distinct CDR3 sequences; 8.7% occur once, and the top ten carry roughly 18%. Sequenced material: PBMCs, taken on the day of the first yellow fever vaccination. The receptors stem from a young man who received the YFV17D yellow fever vaccine. CDR3s include the opening cysteine and the closing phenylalanine or tryptophan. The D gene is left open where the match is weak. Size values are once, few and many counts, or a class for expanded clones, and some rows have none.

>TRBV4-1|-|TRBJ1-2|-
TGCGCCAGCAGCCCGACCCCGGGACCCCCCTCGGGGGGCTACACCTTC
CASSPTPGPPSGGYTF
>TRBV10-2|many|TRBJ2-5|-
TGCGCCAGCTCGGTTTCAGGCCGGGAGACCCAGTACTTC
CASSVSGRETQYF
>TRBV5-5|-|TRBJ2-1|TRBD1
TGTGCCAGCAGCCCGACAGGGAAGTCCTACAATGAGCAGTTCTTC
CASSPTGKSYNEQFF
>TRBV20-1|-|TRBJ2-3|TRBD1
TGCAGTGCTAGAAGGCCGGACAGGGACACAGATACGCAGTATTTT
CSARRPDRDTDTQYF
>TRBV4-1|few|TRBJ1-6|-
TGCGCCAGCAGCCAAGAGGGCCTCACGCCGTCACCCCTCCACTTT
CASSQEGLTPSPLHF
>TRBV20-1|few|TRBJ2-2|-
TGCAGTGCTAGAGACCAAGTCACCGGGGAGCTGTTTTTT
CSARDQVTGELFF
>TRBV20-1|few|TRBJ2-3|TRBD2
TGCAGTGCTAGAGATCCTAGCGGGGGGGCCGAGGGGACAGATACGCAGTATTTT
CSARDPSGGAEGTDTQYF
>TRBV12-3/TRBV12-4|-|TRBJ2-6|-
TGTGCCAGCGGGGGGCCCGCAGGGGGGCCTGGGGCCAACGTCCTGACTTTC
CASGGPAGGPGANVLTF
>TRBV3-1|few|TRBJ2-3|-
TGTGCCAGCAGCCAAGATTGGGGTAAGGATACGCAGTATTTT
CASSQDWGKDTQYF
>TRBV7-9|few|TRBJ2-7|-
TGTGCCAGCAGTCCCACGGGTAATGTGTTGAAGCAGTACTTC
CASSPTGNVLKQYF
>TRBV10-3|few|TRBJ2-2|-
TGTGCCATCAGGGGGGGAACGAACACCGGGGAGCTGTTTTTT
CAIRGGTNTGELFF
>TRBV4-1|few|TRBJ1-4|-
TGCGCCAGCAGCCTTATAGCCTACATCGGCGAAAAACTGTTTTTT
CASSLIAYIGEKLFF
>TRBV5-5|many|TRBJ2-1|-
TGTGCCAGCAGCTTCCGGAGGACTTTTCTAAGCTCCTACAATGAGCAGTTCTTC
CASSFRRTFLSSYNEQFF
>TRBV10-2|few|TRBJ2-5|-
TGCGCCGCAGCATGGGCGGGGGCAGAGGAGACCCAGTACTTC
CAAAWAGAEETQYF
>TRBV7-2|-|TRBJ2-7|-
TGTGCCAGCAGCTTATCGGACCAGCGGTACTTC
CASSLSDQRYF
>TRBV15|-|TRBJ2-3|TRBD2
TGTGCCACCAGCAGGAGCGGGGGGGATCAAGATACGCAGTATTTT
CATSRSGGDQDTQYF
>TRBV5-1|many|TRBJ2-1|TRBD2
TGCGCCAGCAGCTACCCTAGCGGGGGGGCCGTGGTCGGTGAGCAGTTCTTC
CASSYPSGGAVVGEQFF
>TRBV5-1|many|TRBJ1-2|-
TGCGCCAGCAGCTGGAAAGCGGACAGCCCGAACTATGGCTACACCTTC
CASSWKADSPNYGYTF
>TRBV20-1|-|TRBJ1-2|-
TGCAGTGCTAGAGATCCACGTCGACAGGATAACTATGGCTACACCTTC
CSARDPRRQDNYGYTF
>TRBV9|-|TRBJ2-6|-
TGTGCCAGCAGCGTAGGTGTAAGCTCTGGGGCCAACGTCCTGACTTTC
CASSVGVSSGANVLTF
>TRBV11-3|-|TRBJ1-1|-
TGTGCCAGCAGCTCAGACGGGACGAACACTGAAGCTTTCTTT
CASSSDGTNTEAFF
>TRBV20-1|few|TRBJ1-6|TRBD1
TGCAGTGCTAATGCTCCGGGACAGGGTGGTATTGGTTCACCCCTCCACTTT
CSANAPGQGGIGSPLHF
>TRBV7-9|many|TRBJ2-7|-
TGTGCCAGCAGCTTGCTACCCCGCTACGAGCAGTACTTC
CASSLLPRYEQYF
>TRBV29-1|-|TRBJ2-1|-
TGCAGCGTCCTCGGGAGTCGGGAGCAGTTCTTC
CSVLGSREQFF